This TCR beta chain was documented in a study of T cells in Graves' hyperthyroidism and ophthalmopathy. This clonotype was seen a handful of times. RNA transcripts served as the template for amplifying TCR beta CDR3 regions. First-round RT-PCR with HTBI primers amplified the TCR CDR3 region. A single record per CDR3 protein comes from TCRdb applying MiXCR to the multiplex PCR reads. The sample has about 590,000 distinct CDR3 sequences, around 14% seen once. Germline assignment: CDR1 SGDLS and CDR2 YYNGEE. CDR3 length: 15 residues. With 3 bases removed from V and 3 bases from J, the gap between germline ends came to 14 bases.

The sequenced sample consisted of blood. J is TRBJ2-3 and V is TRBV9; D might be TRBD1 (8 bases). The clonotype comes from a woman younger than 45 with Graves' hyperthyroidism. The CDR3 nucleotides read TGTGCCAGCAGCGGCGACAGGGGAGGGACAGATACGCAGTATTTT. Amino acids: CASSGDRGGTDTQYF.